This T cell receptor beta chain was sequenced during a study of T-cell memory formation after mild COVID-19. Across the whole study: Largely, the TCR clusters proved donor specific. Overall study findings and caveats: Researchers report contracting CD4+ clones mostly in CM and EM, with CD8+ clones in EMRA. Cross-reactive memory apparently joined, as some responding clones appeared in pre-infection memory. Clones that contracted from day 15 to 85 had balanced CD4/CD8; later expanders were CD4+ biased.

Per the germline V gene, CDR1 is MNHNY and CDR2 is SVGAGI (reference sequence). With V trimmed by 4 bases and J by 8 bases, 2 bases remained unmatched. The CDR3 contains 14 residues. This clonotype appeared a few times. The target antigen is unknown. A single record per CDR3 protein comes from TCRdb applying MiXCR to the 5' RACE reads. This sample has about 390,000 distinct CDR3 sequences; around a sixth occur once, and the top ten carry 20% to 25%. The origin of this receptor is a man between 18 and 35 years old who had mild COVID-19 (a few samples of this study predate the infection). Cell type and time point are not known. Sequenced input: PBMCs or a T cell subset sorted from them (not recorded which). The V call is TRBV6-6, the J call TRBJ2-2; 12 bases line up with TRBD2. The CDR3 protein is CASSWTSGDGELFF. For the CDR3, the DNA is TGTGCCAGCAGTTGGACTAGCGGGGATGGGGAGCTGTTTTTT.